The next 6 T cell receptor beta chains were all read from a single sample in a study of early T cells in non-severe SARS-CoV-2 infection. TCRdb reprocessed the 5' RACE reads via MiXCR and lists one record per CDR3 protein. The table records 20,000 or so distinct CDR3 sequences, 4.8% of them present only once. Sequenced material: whole blood. All receptors come from an adult who was a healthcare worker with PCR-confirmed SARS-CoV-2 infection or an uninfected control (not recorded which).

The gene calls are TRBV6-5 and TRBJ2-7; unclear D gene. Germline V gives CDR1 MNHEY, CDR2 SVGAGI. CDR3 length equals 13 residues. Trimming removed 6 bases from V and 7 bases from J, with 16 bases in between. The CDR3 loop is CASRPSSSREQYF. The CDR3 nucleotides are TGTGCCAGCAGGCCGAGTAGTTCGCGGGAGCAGTACTTC.

The table lists this clonotype with many counts. The chain uses TRBV20-1 and TRBJ2-5; possibly TRBD1 for D (6 bases). CDR1 is DFQATT and CDR2 is SNEGSKA in the germline V gene (reference sequence). V lost 1 base to trimming and J lost 4 bases, with 16 bases between them. The CDR3 extends over 15 amino acids. The CDR3 protein is CSARGGRGRAETQYF. Written as DNA, the CDR3 is TGCAGTGCTAGAGGGGGCAGGGGCAGGGCAGAGACCCAGTACTTC.

In this sample, this clonotype turned up many times. The V and J genes are TRBV14 and TRBJ2-2; 7 bases line up with TRBD1. Per the germline V gene, CDR1 is SGHDN and CDR2 is FVKESK. Unmatched junction bases numbered 2, after V lost 3 bases and J lost 4 bases. There are 14 residues in the CDR3. CDR3 sequence reads: CASSQGTVTGELFF. The CDR3 DNA follows: TGTGCCAGCAGCCAGGGGACAGTCACCGGGGAGCTGTTTTTT.

This clonotype was counted between two and nine times. The V and J genes are TRBV6-6 and TRBJ2-1; 10 nucleotides align to TRBD2. Losses at the gene ends were 4 bases for V and 6 bases for J; bases not matched to a gene: 6. Per germline, CDR1 MNHNY and CDR2 SVGAGI (reference sequence). The CDR3 is made up of 15 amino acids. The chain's CDR3 is CASSSPSGGINEQFF. Here the CDR3 DNA reads TGTGCCAGCAGTTCGCCTAGCGGGGGTATCAATGAGCAGTTCTTC.

This clonotype was counted ten times or more. This rearrangement joins TRBV20-1 to TRBJ2-1, with D perhaps assigned TRBD1 or TRBD2 (5 bases each). CDR1 is DFQATT and CDR2 is SNEGSKA in the germline V gene (reference sequence). Trimming pared 5 bases from V and 7 bases from J, leaving 12 bases between. The length of the CDR3 is 12 residues. The DNA for the CDR3 is TGCAGTGCTCGCTGGGGGAAAAATGAGCAGTTCTTC. It codes for CSARWGKNEQFF.

This clonotype was detected many times. V gene TRBV7-2 combines with J gene TRBJ2-7; perhaps TRBD1 as D (5 bases). The CDR3 is made up of 14 amino acids. CDR1 and CDR2 (germline): SGHTA, FQGNSA. The germline V and J ends were trimmed by 5 bases and 3 bases, with 14 bases remaining between them. This CDR3 is CASSLQGSYYEQYF. The CDR3 nucleotides are TGTGCCAGCAGCCTGCAGGGATCCTACTACGAGCAGTACTTC. The full variable domain, in which reference TRBV7-2 and TRBJ2-7 provide the parts outside the CDR3, is GAGVSQSPSNKVTEKGKDVELRCDPISGHTALYWYRQSLGQGLEFLIYFQGNSAPDKSGLPSDRFSAERTGGSVSTLTIQRTQQEDSAVYLCASSLQGSYYEQYFGPGTRLTVT.